This TCR beta chain stems from a study of T cell repertoires in cytomegalovirus infection. V shed 1 base and J 7 bases; nucleotides not matched to a gene: 5. This CDR3 region has 15 residues. Germline-derived CDR1 and CDR2 are MDHEN and SYDVKM. This clonotype was observed at least ten times. TCRdb re-analysed the reads in MiXCR, keeping a single row per CDR3 protein. The table lists under 300,000 distinct CDR3 sequences, around 12% of them singletons. The sequence was collected from a human donor in good health (CMV status not recorded). Some clones in this sample may be carry-over from other donors' samples. The sequencing sample was made of PBMCs. The chain combines TRBV28 with TRBJ1-4, with 8 bases aligning to TRBD1. As DNA, the CDR3 is TGTGCCAGCAGTTTATCCGACAGGGGACGTGAAAAACTGTTTTTT. Amino acids: CASSLSDRGREKLFF.